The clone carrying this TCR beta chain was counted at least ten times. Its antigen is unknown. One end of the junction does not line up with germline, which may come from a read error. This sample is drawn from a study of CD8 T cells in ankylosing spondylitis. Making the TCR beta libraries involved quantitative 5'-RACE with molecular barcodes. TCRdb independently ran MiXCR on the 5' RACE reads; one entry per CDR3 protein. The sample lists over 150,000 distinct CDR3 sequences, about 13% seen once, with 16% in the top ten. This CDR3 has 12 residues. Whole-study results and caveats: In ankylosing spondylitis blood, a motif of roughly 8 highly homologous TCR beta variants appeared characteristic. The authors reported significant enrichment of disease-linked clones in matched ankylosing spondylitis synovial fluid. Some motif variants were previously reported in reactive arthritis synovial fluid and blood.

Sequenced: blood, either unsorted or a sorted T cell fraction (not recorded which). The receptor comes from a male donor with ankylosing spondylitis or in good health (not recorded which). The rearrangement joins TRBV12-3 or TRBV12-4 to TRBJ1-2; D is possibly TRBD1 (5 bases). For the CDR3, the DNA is TGTGCCAGCAGTCCCGCCGGACATCCTCACGGCTTC. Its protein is CASSPAGHPHGF.